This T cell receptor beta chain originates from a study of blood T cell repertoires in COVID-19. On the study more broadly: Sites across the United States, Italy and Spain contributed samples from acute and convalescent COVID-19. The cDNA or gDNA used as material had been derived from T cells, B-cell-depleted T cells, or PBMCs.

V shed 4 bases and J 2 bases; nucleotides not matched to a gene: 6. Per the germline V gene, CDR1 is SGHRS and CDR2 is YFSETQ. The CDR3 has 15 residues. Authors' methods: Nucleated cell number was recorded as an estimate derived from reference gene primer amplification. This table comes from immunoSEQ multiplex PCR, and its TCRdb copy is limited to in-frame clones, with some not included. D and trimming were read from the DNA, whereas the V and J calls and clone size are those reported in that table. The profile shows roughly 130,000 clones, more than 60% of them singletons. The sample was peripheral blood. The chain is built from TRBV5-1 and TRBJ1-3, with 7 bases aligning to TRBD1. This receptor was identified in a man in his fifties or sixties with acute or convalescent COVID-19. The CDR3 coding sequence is TGCGCCAGCAGCGAACGACAGGGAGCTGGAAACACCATATATTTT. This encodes CASSERQGAGNTIYF.